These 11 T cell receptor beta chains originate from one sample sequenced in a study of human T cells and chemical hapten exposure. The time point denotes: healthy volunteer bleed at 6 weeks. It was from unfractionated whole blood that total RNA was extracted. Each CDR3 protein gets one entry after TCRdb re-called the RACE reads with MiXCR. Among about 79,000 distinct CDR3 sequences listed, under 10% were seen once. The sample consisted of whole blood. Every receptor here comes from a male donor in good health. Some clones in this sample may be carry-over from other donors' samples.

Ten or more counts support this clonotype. The CDR3 sequence: CASGDRGVEQYF. Written as DNA, the CDR3 is TGTGCCAGCGGGGACAGGGGCGTCGAGCAGTACTTC. V and J are TRBV6-2 or TRBV6-3 and TRBJ2-7, with TRBD1 identical over 10 bases. The CDR3 spans 12 residues. Trimming took 8 bases from V and 6 from J; bases not matched to a gene: 4. Germline V gene sequence: CDR1 MNHEY, CDR2 SVGEGT.

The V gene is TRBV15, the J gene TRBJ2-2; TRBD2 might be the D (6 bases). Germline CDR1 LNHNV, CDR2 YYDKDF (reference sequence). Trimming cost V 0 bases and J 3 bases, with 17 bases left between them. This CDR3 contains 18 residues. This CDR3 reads CATSRDNPGVIYTGELFF. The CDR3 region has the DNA TGTGCCACCAGCAGAGATAATCCGGGAGTGATATACACCGGGGAGCTGTTTTTT.

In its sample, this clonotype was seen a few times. CDR3 amino acids: CAISETSGNEQYF. CDR3 nucleotides: TGTGCCATCAGTGAAACTAGCGGGAACGAGCAGTACTTC. This chain joins TRBV10-3 and TRBJ2-7; 10 bases match TRBD2. The length of the CDR3 is 13 residues. J was trimmed by 5 bases and V by 3 bases; bases with no gene match: 1. From germline, CDR1 is ENHRY and CDR2 SYGVKD.

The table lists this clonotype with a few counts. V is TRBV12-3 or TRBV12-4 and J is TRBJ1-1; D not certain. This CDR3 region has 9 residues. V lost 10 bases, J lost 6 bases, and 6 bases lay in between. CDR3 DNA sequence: TGTGCCACCAGCCCTGAAGCTTTCTTT. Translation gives CATSPEAFF.

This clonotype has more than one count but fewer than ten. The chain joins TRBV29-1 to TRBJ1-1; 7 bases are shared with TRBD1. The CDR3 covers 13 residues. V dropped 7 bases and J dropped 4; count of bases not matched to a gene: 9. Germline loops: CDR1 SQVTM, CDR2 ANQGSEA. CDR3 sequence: CSATQGGGTEAFF. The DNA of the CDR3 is TGCAGCGCCACCCAGGGGGGTGGCACTGAAGCTTTCTTT.

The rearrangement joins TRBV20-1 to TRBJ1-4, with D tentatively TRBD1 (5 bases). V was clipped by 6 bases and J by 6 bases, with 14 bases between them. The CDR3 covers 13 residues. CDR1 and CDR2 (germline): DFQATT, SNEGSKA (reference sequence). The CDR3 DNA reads TGCAGTGCCCGACAGACGGGGTATGAAAAACTGTTTTTT. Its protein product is CSARQTGYEKLFF.

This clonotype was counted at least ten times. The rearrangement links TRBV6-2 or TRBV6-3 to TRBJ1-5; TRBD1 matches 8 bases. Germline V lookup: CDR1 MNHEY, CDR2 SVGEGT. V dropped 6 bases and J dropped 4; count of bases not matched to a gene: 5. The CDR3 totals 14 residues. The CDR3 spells CASRGTGFNQPQHF. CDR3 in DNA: TGTGCCAGCAGGGGGACAGGTTTTAATCAGCCCCAGCATTTT.

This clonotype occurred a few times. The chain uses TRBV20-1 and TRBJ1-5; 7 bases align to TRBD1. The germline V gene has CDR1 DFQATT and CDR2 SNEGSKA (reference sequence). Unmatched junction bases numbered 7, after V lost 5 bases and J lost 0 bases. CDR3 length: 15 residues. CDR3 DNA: TGCAGTGCTTACATCGGACAGGCTAGCAATCAGCCCCAGCATTTT. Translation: CSAYIGQASNQPQHF.

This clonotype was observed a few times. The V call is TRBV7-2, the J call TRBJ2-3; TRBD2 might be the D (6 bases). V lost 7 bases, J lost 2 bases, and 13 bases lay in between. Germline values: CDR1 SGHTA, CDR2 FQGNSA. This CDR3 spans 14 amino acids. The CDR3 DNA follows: TGTGCCAGCACCATAGGCGGGGTCACAGATACGCAGTATTTT. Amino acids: CASTIGGVTDTQYF.

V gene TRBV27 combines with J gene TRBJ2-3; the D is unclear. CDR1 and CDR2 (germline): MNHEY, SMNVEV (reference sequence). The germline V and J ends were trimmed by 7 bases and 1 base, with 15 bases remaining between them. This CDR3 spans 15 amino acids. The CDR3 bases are TGTGCCAGCATTGATTTTAAGACGGGCACAGATACGCAGTATTTT. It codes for CASIDFKTGTDTQYF.

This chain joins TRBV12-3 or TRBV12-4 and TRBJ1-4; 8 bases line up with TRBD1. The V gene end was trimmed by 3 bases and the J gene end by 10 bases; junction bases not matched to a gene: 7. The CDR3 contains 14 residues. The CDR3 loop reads CASSFQGAVGKLFF. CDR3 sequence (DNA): TGTGCCAGCAGTTTTCAGGGGGCCGTGGGAAAACTGTTTTTT.